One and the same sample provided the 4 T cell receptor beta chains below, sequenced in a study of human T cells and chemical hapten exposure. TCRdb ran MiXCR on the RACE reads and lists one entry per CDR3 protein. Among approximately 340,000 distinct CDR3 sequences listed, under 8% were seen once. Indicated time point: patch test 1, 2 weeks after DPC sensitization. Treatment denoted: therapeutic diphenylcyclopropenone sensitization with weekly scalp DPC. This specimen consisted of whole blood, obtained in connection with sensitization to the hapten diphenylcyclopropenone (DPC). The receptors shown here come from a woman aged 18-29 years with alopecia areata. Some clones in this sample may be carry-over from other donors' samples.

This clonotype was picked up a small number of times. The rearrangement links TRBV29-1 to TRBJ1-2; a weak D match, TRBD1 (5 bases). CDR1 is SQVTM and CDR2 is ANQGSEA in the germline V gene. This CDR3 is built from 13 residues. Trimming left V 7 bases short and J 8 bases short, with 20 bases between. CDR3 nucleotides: TGCAGCGCCCCGACTGGACACCCGAACGGCTACACCTTC. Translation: CSAPTGHPNGYTF.

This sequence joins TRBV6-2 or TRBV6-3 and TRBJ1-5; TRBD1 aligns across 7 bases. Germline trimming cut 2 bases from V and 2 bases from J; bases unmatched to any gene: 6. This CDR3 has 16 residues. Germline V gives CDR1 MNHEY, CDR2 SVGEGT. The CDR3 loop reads CASSYEGGMGNQPQHF. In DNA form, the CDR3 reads TGTGCCAGCAGTTACGAAGGGGGCATGGGCAATCAGCCCCAGCATTTT.

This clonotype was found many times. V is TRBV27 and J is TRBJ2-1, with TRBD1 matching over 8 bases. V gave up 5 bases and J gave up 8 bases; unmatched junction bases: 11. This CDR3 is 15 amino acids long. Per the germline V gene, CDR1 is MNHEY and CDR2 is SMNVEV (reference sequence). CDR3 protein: CASSPRTGMLDEQFF. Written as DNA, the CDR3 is TGTGCCAGCAGTCCCCGGACAGGGATGCTAGATGAGCAGTTCTTC.

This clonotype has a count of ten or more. CDR3 protein: CASSPLGGGFEQYF. In nucleotides, the CDR3 is TGTGCCAGCAGCCCCCTCGGGGGGGGCTTCGAGCAGTACTTC. This chain uses TRBV12-3 or TRBV12-4 with TRBJ2-7; 8 bases are shared with TRBD2. The J segment lost 6 bases and the V segment lost 6 bases, leaving 10 bases of the junction unmatched. This CDR3 region has 14 residues.